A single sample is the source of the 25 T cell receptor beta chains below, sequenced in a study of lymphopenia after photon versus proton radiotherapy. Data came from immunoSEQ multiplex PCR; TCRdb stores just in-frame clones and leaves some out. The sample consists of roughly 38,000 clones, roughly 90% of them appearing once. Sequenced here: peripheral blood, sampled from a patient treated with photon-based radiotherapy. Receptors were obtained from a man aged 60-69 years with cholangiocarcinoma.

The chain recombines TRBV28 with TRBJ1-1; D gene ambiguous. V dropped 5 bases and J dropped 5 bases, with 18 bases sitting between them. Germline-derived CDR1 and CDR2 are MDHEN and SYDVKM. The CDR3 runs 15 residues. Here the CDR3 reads CASSPPLSGGTEAFF. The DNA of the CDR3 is TGTGCCAGCAGTCCCCCCTTGTCTGGAGGGACTGAAGCTTTCTTT. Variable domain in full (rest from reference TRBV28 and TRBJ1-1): DVKVTQSSRYLVKRTGEKVFLECVQDMDHENMFWYRQDPGLGLRLIYFSYDVKMKEKGDIPEGYSVSREKKERFSLILESASTNQTSMYLCASSPPLSGGTEAFFGQGTRLTVV.

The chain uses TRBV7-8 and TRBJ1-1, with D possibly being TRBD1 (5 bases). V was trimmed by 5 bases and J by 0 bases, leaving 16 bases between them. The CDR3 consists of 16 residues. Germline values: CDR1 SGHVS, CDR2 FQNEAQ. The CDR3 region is CASSGLYGALNTEAFF. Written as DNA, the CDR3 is TGTGCCAGCAGCGGTCTGTATGGGGCCCTGAACACTGAAGCTTTCTTT.

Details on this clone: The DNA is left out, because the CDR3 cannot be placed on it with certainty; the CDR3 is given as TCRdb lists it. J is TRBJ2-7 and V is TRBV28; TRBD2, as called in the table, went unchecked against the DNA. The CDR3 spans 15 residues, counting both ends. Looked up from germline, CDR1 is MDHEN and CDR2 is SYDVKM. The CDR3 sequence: CASSSSGGSSYEQYF.

This CDR3 is CASITGGWDGYTF. The CDR3 nucleotides read TGTGCCAGCATTACAGGGGGCTGGGATGGCTACACCTTC. This chain links TRBV28 with TRBJ1-2; 9 nucleotides match TRBD1. The CDR3 totals 13 residues. In germline, CDR1 is MDHEN, CDR2 SYDVKM. Trimming took 7 bases from V and 6 from J; bases not matched to a gene: 6.

CDR3 region: CASQAGDLPYEQYF. DNA of the CDR3: TGTGCCAGCCAAGCAGGGGACTTGCCCTACGAGCAGTACTTC. The rearrangement joins TRBV2 to TRBJ2-7; possibly TRBD1 or TRBD2 for D (6 bases each). The CDR3 length is 14 residues. V lost 8 bases and J lost 2, with 16 bases in between. In germline, CDR1 is SNHLY, CDR2 FYNNEI.

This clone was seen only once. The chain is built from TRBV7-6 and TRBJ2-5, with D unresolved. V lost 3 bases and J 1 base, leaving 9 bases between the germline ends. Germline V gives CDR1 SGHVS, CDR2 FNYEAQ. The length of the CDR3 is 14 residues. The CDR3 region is CASSFIQSQETQYF. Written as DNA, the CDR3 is TGTGCCAGCAGCTTCATACAGAGCCAAGAGACCCAGTACTTC.

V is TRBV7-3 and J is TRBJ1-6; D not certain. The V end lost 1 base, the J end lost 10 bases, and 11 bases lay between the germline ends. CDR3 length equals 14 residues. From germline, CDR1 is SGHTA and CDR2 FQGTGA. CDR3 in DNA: TGTGCCAGCAGCTTAAGGTCGAGCGGCTCACCCCTCCACTTT. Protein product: CASSLRSSGSPLHF.

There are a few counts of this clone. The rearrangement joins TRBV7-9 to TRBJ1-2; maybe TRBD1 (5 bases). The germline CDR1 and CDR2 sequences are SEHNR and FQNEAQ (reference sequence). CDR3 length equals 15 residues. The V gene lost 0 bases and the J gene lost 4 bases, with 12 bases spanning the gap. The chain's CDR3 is CASSLAGRTIYGYTF. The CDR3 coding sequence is TGTGCCAGCAGCTTAGCTGGCAGGACAATCTATGGCTACACCTTC.

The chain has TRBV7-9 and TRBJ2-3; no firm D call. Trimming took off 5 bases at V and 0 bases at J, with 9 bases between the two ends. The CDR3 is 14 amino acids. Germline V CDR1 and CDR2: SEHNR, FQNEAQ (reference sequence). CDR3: CASSPRISTDTQYF. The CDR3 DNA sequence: TGTGCCAGCAGCCCCCGGATTAGCACAGATACGCAGTATTTT.

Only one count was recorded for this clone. The CDR3 DNA sequence: TGCAGTGCCCGGGACGCCTATGGCTACACCTTC. It translates to CSARDAYGYTF. This sequence joins TRBV20-1 and TRBJ1-2, with D possibly matching TRBD1 (5 bases). The germline gives CDR1 DFQATT, CDR2 SNEGSKA (reference sequence). CDR3 length equals 11 residues. The germline V and J ends were trimmed by 6 bases and 4 bases, with 9 bases remaining between them.

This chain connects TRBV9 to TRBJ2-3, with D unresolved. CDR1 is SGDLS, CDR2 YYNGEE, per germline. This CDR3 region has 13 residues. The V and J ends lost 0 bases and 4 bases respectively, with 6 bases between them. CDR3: CASSVDSPDTQYF. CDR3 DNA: TGTGCCAGCAGCGTAGATTCGCCAGATACGCAGTATTTT.

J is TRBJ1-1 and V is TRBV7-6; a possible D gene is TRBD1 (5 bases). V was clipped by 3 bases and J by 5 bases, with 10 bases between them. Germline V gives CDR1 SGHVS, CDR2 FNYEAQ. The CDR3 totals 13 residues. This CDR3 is CASSFEGRTEAFF. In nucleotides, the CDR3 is TGTGCCAGCAGCTTTGAGGGGAGGACTGAAGCTTTCTTT.

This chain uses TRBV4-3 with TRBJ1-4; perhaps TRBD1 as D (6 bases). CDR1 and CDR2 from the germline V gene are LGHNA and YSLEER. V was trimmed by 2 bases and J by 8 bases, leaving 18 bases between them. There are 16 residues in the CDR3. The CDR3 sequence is CASSQTKQGFKEKLFF. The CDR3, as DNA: TGCGCCAGCAGCCAAACAAAACAGGGCTTTAAGGAAAAACTGTTTTTT.

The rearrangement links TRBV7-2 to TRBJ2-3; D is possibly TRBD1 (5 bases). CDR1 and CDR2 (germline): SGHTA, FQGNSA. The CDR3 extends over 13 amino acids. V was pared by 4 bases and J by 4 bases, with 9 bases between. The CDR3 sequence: CASSSQVPDTQYF. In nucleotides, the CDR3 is TGTGCCAGCAGCTCACAGGTCCCAGATACGCAGTATTTT.

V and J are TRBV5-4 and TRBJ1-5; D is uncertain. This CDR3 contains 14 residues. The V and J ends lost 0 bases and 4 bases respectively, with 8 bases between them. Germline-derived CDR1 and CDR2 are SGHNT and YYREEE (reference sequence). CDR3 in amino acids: CASSLEPFNQPQHF. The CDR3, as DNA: TGTGCCAGCAGCTTGGAACCGTTTAATCAGCCCCAGCATTTT.

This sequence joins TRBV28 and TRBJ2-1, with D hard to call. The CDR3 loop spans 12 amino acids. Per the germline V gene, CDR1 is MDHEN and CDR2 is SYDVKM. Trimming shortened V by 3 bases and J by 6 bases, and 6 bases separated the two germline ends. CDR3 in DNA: TGTGCCAGCAGTTTCAACGTCAATGAGCAGTTCTTC. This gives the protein CASSFNVNEQFF.

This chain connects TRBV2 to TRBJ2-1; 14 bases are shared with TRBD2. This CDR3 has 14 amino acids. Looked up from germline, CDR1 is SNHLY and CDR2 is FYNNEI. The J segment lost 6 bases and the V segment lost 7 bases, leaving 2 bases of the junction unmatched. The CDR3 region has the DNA TGTGCCAGCACCGGACTAGCGGGGGGCAATGAGCAGTTCTTC. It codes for CASTGLAGGNEQFF. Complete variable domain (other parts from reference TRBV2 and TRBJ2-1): EPEVTQTPSHQVTQMGQEVILRCVPISNHLYFYWYRQILGQKVEFLVSFYNNEISEKSEIFDDQFSVERPDGSNFTLKIRSTKLEDSAMYFCASTGLAGGNEQFFGPGTRLTVL.

CDR3 sequence reads: CASSSGLNQPQHF. The CDR3 DNA is TGTGCCAGTAGTAGCGGACTCAATCAGCCCCAGCATTTT. The chain employs TRBV19 and TRBJ1-5; D is undetermined. V was pared by 4 bases and J by 3 bases, with 7 bases between. The CDR3 length is 13 residues. Germline loops: CDR1 LNHDA, CDR2 SQIVND (reference sequence).

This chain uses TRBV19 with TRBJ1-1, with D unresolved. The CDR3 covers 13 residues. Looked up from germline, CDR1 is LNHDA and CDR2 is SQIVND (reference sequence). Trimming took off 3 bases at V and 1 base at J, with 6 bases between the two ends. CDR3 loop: CASSIGPNTEAFF. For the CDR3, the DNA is TGTGCCAGTAGTATCGGGCCGAACACTGAAGCTTTCTTT.

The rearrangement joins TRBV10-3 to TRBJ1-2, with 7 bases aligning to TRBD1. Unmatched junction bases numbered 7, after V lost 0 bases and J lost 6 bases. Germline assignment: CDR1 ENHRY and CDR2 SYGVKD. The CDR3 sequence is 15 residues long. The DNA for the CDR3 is TGTGCCATCAGTGAGTCGAACAGGGGAGGAGATGGCTACACCTTC. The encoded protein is CAISESNRGGDGYTF.

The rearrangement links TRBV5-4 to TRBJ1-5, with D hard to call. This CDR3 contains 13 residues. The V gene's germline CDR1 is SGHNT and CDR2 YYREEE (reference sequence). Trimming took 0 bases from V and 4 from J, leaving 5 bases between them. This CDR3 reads CASSLGENQPQHF. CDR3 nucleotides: TGTGCCAGCAGCTTGGGAGAAAATCAGCCCCAGCATTTT.

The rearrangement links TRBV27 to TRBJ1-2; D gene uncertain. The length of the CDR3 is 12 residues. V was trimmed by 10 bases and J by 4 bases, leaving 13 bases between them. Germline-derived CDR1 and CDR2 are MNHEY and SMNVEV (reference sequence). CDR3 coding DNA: TGTGCCACCCGTCGGGAATTCTATGGCTACACCTTC. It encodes CATRREFYGYTF.

CDR3 in amino acids: CAIRALADVKETQYF. In nucleotides, the CDR3 is TGTGCCATCCGAGCCCTAGCGGACGTCAAAGAGACCCAGTACTTC. V gene TRBV10-3 combines with J gene TRBJ2-5; 7 nucleotides agree with TRBD2. The J segment lost 3 bases and the V segment lost 8 bases, leaving 12 bases of the junction unmatched. The V gene's germline CDR1 is ENHRY and CDR2 SYGVKD. The length of the CDR3 is 15 residues.

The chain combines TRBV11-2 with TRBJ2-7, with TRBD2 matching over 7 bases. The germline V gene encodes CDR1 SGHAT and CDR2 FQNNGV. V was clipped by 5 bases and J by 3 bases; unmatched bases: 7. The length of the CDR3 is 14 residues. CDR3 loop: CASSMGGFGYEQYF. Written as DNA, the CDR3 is TGTGCCAGCAGCATGGGGGGGTTTGGCTACGAGCAGTACTTC.

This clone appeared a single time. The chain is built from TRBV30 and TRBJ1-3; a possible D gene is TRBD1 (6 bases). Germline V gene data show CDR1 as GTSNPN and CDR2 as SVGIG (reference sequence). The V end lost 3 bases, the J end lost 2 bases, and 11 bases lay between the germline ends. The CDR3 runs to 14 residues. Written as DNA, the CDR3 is TGTGCCTGGAGCCCCGGGACACCTGGAAACACCATATATTTT. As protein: CAWSPGTPGNTIYF.